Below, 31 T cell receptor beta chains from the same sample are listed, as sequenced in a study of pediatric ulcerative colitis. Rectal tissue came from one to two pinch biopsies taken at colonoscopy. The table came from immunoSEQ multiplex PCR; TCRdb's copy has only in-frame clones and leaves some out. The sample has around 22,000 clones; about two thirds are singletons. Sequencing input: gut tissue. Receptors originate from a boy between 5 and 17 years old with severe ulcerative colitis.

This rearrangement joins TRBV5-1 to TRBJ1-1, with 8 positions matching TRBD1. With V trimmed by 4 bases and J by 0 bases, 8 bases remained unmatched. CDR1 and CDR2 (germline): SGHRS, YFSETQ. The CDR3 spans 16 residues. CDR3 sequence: CASSKTGGDLNTEAFF. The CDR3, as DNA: TGCGCCAGCAGCAAAACAGGGGGAGACCTGAACACTGAAGCTTTCTTT.

The CDR3 DNA reads as TGTGCCAGCAGCCAGTCTACAGGGGTGGGAAGTGAAAAACTGTTTTTT. Translation: CASSQSTGVGSEKLFF. The chain is built from TRBV4-2 and TRBJ1-4; 7 nucleotides align to TRBD1. V gave up 3 bases and J gave up 7 bases; unmatched junction bases: 11. Germline lookup yields CDR1 LGHNA and CDR2 YNFKEQ. The CDR3 loop spans 16 amino acids.

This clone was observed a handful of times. The CDR3 DNA follows: TGTGCCAGCAGTGAACTAGCGGGGGGGTACAATGAGCAGTTCTTC. It is translated as CASSELAGGYNEQFF. The chain recombines TRBV6-1 with TRBJ2-1; TRBD2 agrees at 12 bases. Unmatched junction bases numbered 0, after V lost 2 bases and J lost 4 bases. There are 15 residues in the CDR3. Germline V gene data show CDR1 as MNHNS and CDR2 as SASEGT.

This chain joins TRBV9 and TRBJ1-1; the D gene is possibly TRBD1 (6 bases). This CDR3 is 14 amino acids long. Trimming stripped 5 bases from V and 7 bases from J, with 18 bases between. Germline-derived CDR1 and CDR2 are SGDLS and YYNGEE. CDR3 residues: CASRALGGGGEAFF. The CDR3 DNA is TGTGCCAGCAGGGCTCTGGGGGGCGGTGGTGAAGCTTTCTTT.

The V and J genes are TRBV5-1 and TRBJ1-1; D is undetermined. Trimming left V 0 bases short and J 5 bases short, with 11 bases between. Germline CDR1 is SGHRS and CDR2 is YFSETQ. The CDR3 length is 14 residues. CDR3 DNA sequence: TGCGCCAGCAGCTTGGTTATGGGATCTACTGAAGCTTTCTTT. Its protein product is CASSLVMGSTEAFF.

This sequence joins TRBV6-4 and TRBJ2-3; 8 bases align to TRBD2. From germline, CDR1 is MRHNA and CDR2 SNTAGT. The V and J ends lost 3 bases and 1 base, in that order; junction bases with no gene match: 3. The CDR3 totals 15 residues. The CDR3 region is CASSEDGGGTDTQYF. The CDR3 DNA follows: TGTGCCAGCAGTGAGGACGGGGGGGGCACAGATACGCAGTATTTT.

CDR3 sequence: CAWSIEVSSPLHF. As DNA, the CDR3 is TGTGCCTGGAGCATAGAGGTCTCGTCACCCCTCCACTTT. This chain links TRBV30 with TRBJ1-6; no reliable D call. Looked up from germline, CDR1 is GTSNPN and CDR2 is SVGIG (reference sequence). The CDR3 totals 13 residues. Trimming removed 3 bases at V and 10 bases at J, with 13 bases between. The variable domain in full, with the rest retrieved from reference TRBV30 and TRBJ1-6, is SQTIHQWPATLVQPVGSPLSLECTVEGTSNPNLYWYRQAAGRGLQLLFYSVGIGQISSEVPQNLSASRPQDRQFILSSKKLLLSDSGFYLCAWSIEVSSPLHFGNGTRLTVT.

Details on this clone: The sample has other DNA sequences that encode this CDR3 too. The CDR3 reads CASSERGSNQPQHF. In DNA, the CDR3 is TGTGCCAGCAGTGAACGGGGTTCGAATCAGCCCCAGCATTTT. The rearrangement joins TRBV2 to TRBJ1-5; D gene ambiguous. This CDR3 comprises 14 residues. CDR1 and CDR2 from the germline V gene are SNHLY and FYNNEI. V lost 2 bases and J 4 bases, leaving 9 bases between the germline ends.

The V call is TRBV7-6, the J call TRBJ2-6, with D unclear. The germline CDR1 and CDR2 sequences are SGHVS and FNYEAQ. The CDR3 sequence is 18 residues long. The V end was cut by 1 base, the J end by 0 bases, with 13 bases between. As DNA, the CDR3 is TGTGCCAGCAGCTTAGAAACAGTCCCTGGCTCTGGGGCCAACGTCCTGACTTTC. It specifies CASSLETVPGSGANVLTF.

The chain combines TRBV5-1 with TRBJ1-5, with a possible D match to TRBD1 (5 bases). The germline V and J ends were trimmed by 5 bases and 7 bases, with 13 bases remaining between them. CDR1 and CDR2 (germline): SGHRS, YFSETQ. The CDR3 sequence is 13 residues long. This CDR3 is CASSIGGDQPQHF. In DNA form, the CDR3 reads TGCGCCAGCAGTATTGGTGGGGACCAGCCCCAGCATTTT.

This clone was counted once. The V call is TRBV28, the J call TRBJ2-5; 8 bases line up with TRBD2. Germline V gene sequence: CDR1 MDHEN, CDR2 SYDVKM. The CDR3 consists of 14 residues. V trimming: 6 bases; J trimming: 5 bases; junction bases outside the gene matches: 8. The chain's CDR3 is CASSGGGTIETQYF. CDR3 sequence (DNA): TGTGCCAGCAGCGGGGGGGGCACTATTGAGACCCAGTACTTC.

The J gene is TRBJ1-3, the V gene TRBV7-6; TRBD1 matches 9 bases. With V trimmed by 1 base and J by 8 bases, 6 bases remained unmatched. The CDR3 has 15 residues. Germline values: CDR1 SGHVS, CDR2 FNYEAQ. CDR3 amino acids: CASSLGGTGRDTIYF. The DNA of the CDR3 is TGTGCCAGCAGCTTAGGCGGGACAGGGAGGGACACCATATATTTT.

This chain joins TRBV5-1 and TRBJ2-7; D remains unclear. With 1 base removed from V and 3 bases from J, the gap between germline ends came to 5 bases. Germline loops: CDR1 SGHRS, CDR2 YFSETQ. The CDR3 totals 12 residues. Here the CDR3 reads CASSLIGYEQYF. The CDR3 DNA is TGCGCCAGCAGCTTGATAGGCTACGAGCAGTACTTC.

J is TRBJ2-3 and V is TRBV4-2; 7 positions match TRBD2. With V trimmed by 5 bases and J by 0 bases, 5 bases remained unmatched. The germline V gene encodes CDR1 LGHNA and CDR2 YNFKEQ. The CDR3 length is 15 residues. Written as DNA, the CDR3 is TGTGCCAGCAGCTCCCAGACTAGCAGCACAGATACGCAGTATTTT. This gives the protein CASSSQTSSTDTQYF.

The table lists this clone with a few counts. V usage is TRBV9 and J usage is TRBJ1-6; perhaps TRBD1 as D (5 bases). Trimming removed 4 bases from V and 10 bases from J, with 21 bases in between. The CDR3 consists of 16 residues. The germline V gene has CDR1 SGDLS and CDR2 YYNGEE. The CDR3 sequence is CASSLLTGTTGSPLHF. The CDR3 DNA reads TGTGCCAGCAGCCTGTTAACCGGGACCACGGGGTCACCCCTCCACTTT. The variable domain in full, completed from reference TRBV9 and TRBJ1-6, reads DSGVTQTPKHLITATGQRVTLRCSPRSGDLSVYWYQQSLDQGLQFLIQYYNGEERAKGNILERFSAQQFPDLHSELNLSSLELGDSALYFCASSLLTGTTGSPLHFGNGTRLTVT.

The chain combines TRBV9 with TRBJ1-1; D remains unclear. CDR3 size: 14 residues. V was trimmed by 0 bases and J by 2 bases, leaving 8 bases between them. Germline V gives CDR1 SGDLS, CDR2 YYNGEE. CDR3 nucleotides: TGTGCCAGCAGCGTAGAAGGACTTAACACTGAAGCTTTCTTT. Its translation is CASSVEGLNTEAFF.

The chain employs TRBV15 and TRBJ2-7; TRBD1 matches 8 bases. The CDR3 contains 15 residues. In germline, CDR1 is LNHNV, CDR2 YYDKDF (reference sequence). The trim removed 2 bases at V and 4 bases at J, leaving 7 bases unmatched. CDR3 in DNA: TGTGCCACCAGCAGATTTGGACAGGGAGCATACGAGCAGTACTTC. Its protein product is CATSRFGQGAYEQYF.

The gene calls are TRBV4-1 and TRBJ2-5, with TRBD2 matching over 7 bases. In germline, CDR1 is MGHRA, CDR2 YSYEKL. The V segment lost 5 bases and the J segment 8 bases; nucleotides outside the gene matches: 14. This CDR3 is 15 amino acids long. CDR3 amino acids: CASSRGAGPDSTQYF. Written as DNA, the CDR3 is TGCGCCAGCAGCAGGGGAGCGGGGCCCGATTCAACCCAGTACTTC.

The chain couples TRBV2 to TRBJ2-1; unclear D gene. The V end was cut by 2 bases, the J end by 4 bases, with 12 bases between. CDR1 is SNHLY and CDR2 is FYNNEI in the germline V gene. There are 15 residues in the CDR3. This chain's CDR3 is CASSEQVTLYNEQFF. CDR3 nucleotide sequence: TGTGCCAGCAGTGAACAGGTTACCCTGTACAATGAGCAGTTCTTC.

CDR3 region: CASSFRGPRQNIQYF. DNA for the CDR3: TGTGCCAGCAGCTTCCGGGGCCCCCGTCAAAACATTCAGTACTTC. The J gene is TRBJ2-4, the V gene TRBV5-6, with D perhaps matching TRBD1 or TRBD2 (5 bases each). Germline CDR1 reads SGHDT; CDR2 reads YYEEEE. The V gene lost 2 bases and the J gene lost 5 bases, with 14 bases spanning the gap. This CDR3 has 15 amino acids.

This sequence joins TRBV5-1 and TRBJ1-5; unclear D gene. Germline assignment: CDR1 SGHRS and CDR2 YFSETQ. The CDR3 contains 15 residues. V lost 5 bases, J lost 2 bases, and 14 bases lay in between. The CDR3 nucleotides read TGCGCCAGCAGTCCTGACGGACGAGGCAATCAGCCCCAGCATTTT. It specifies CASSPDGRGNQPQHF.

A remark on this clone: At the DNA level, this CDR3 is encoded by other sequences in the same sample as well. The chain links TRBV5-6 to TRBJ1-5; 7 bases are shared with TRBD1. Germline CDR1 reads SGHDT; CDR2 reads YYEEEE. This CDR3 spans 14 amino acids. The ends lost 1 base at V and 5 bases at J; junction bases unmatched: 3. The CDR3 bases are TGTGCCAGCAGCTTGACAGGGGTCTATCAGCCCCAGCATTTT. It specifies CASSLTGVYQPQHF. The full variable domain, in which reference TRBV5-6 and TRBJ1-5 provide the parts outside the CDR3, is DAGVTQSPTHLIKTRGQQVTLRCSPKSGHDTVSWYQQALGQGPQFIFQYYEEEERQRGNFPDRFSGHQFPNYSSELNVNALLLGDSALYLCASSLTGVYQPQHFGDGTRLSIL.

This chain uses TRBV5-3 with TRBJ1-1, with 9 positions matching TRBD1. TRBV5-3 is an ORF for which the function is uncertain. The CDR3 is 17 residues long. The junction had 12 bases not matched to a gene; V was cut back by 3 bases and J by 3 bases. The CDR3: CARSSTRRRDRDTEAFF. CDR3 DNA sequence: TGTGCCAGAAGCTCTACCAGACGGAGGGACAGGGACACTGAAGCTTTCTTT.

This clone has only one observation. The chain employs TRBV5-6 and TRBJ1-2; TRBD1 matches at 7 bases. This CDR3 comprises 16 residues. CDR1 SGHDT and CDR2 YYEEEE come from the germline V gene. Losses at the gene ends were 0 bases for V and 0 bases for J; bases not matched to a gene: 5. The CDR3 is CASSLGQGVANYGYTF. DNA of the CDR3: TGTGCCAGCAGCTTGGGACAGGGCGTCGCTAACTATGGCTACACCTTC. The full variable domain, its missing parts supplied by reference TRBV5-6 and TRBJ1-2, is DAGVTQSPTHLIKTRGQQVTLRCSPKSGHDTVSWYQQALGQGPQFIFQYYEEEERQRGNFPDRFSGHQFPNYSSELNVNALLLGDSALYLCASSLGQGVANYGYTFGSGTRLTVV.

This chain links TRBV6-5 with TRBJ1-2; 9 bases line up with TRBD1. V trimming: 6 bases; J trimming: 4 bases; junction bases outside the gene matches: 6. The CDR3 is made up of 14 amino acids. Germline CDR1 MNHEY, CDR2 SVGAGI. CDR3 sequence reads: CASRTGTGPYGYTF. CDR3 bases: TGTGCCAGCAGAACCGGGACAGGGCCCTATGGCTACACCTTC.

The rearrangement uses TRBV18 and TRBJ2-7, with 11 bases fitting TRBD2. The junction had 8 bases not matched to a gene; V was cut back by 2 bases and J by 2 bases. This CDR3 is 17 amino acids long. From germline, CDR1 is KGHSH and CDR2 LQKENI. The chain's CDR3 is CASSPSLAGGKTYEQYF. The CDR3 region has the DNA TGTGCCAGCTCACCAAGCCTAGCGGGGGGAAAAACCTACGAGCAGTACTTC.

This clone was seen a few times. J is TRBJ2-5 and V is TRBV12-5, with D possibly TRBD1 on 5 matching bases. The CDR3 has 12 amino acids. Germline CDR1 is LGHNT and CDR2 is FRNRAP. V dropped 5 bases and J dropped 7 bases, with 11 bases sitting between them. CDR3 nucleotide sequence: TGTGCTAGTGGTCTCGTGGGGCTGACCCAGTACTTC. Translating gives CASGLVGLTQYF. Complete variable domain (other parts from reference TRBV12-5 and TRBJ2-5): DARVTQTPRHKVTEMGQEVTMRCQPILGHNTVFWYRQTMMQGLELLAYFRNRAPLDDSGMPKDRFSAEMPDATLATLKIQPSEPRDSAVYFCASGLVGLTQYFGPGTRLLVL.

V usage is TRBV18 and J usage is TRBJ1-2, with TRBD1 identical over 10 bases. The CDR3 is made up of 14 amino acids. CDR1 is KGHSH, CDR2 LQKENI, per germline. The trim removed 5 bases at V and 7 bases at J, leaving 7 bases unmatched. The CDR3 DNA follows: TGTGCCAGCTCAGACACCGGGACAGGGGTTGGCTACACCTTC. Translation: CASSDTGTGVGYTF.

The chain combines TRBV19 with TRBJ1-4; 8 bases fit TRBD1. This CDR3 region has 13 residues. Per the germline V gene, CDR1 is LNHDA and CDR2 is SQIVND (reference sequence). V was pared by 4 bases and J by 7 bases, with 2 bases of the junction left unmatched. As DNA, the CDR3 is TGTGCCAGTAGTAAGGACAGGGTTGAAAAACTGTTTTTT. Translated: CASSKDRVEKLFF.

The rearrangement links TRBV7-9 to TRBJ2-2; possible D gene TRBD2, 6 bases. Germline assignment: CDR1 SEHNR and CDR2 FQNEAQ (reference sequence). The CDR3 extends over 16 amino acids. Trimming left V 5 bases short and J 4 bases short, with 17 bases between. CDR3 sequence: CASSPPGGQGTGELFF. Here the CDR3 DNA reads TGTGCCAGCAGCCCCCCCGGAGGGCAGGGCACCGGGGAGCTGTTTTTT.

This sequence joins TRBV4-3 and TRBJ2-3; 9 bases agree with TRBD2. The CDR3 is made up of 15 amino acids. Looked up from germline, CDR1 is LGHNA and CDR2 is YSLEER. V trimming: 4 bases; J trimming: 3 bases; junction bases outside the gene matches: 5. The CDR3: CASSRAGGRTDTQYF. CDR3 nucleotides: TGCGCCAGCAGCCGAGCGGGGGGAAGGACAGATACGCAGTATTTT.